This is a list of T cell receptor beta chains from one sample in a study of blood T cell dynamics during melanoma immunotherapy. Only in-frame clones appear in the TCRdb table, and some are missing; sequencing was by immunoSEQ multiplex PCR. The repertoire holds roughly 5,000 clones, with more than 75% as singletons. The specimen was blood, collected from a patient treated with checkpoint blockade. The receptors stem from a human donor with melanoma. The CDR3 runs from the conserved cysteine through the conserved F or W. The D gene is left open where the match is weak. Clone size is given for some rows only: seen once, a few or many times, or a class if the clone is expanded.

d_gene: .; abundance: once; j_gene: TRBJ1-4; v_gene: TRBV30; CDR3aa: CAWSVPRAVATNEKLFF; CDR3nt: TGTGCCTGGAGTGTACCGAGGGCAGTCGCAACTAATGAAAAACTGTTTTTT
d_gene: .; abundance: .; j_gene: TRBJ1-1; v_gene: TRBV9; CDR3aa: CASSVGVRDTEAFF; CDR3nt: TGTGCCAGCAGCGTAGGGGTTAGGGACACTGAAGCTTTCTTT
d_gene: .; abundance: .; j_gene: TRBJ2-6; v_gene: TRBV29-1; CDR3aa: CSVGSSGANVLTF; CDR3nt: TGCAGCGTTGGGTCTTCGGGGGCCAACGTCCTGACTTTC
d_gene: .; abundance: .; j_gene: TRBJ1-1; v_gene: TRBV19; CDR3aa: CASSPMTARGTEAFF; CDR3nt: TGTGCCAGTAGTCCCATGACAGCCCGGGGTACTGAAGCTTTCTTT
d_gene: .; abundance: .; j_gene: TRBJ2-5; v_gene: TRBV5-1; CDR3aa: CASRLTPIGADRAETQYF; CDR3nt: TGCGCCAGCAGGTTGACCCCTATCGGAGCGGACCGGGCAGAGACCCAGTACTTC
d_gene: .; abundance: .; j_gene: TRBJ2-5; v_gene: TRBV5-1; CDR3aa: CASSLEGLRETQYF; CDR3nt: TGCGCCAGCAGCTTGGAAGGGTTACGGGAGACCCAGTACTTC
d_gene: TRBD1; abundance: .; j_gene: TRBJ1-1; v_gene: TRBV5-3; CDR3aa: CASSKQGAWGAFF; CDR3nt: TGTGCCAGCAGCAAACAGGGGGCTTGGGGAGCTTTCTTT
d_gene: .; abundance: .; j_gene: TRBJ1-4; v_gene: TRBV5-5; CDR3aa: CASSFLGSTNEKLFF; CDR3nt: TGTGCCAGCAGTTTCTTGGGGTCAACTAATGAAAAACTGTTTTTT
d_gene: .; abundance: .; j_gene: TRBJ1-2; v_gene: TRBV7-3; CDR3aa: CASSLTGGANAPLPYGYTF; CDR3nt: TGTGCCAGCAGCTTAACAGGGGGGGCGAATGCCCCGTTACCATATGGCTACACCTTC
d_gene: .; abundance: .; j_gene: TRBJ2-7; v_gene: TRBV19; CDR3aa: CASSTNPGGAGTTYEQYF; CDR3nt: TGTGCCAGTAGTACCAATCCGGGCGGGGCGGGAACTACCTACGAGCAGTACTTC
d_gene: .; abundance: .; j_gene: TRBJ2-6; v_gene: TRBV27; CDR3aa: CASSFEPGANVLTF; CDR3nt: TGTGCCAGCAGTTTTGAGCCCGGGGCCAACGTCCTGACTTTC
d_gene: TRBD1; abundance: .; j_gene: TRBJ2-7; v_gene: TRBV5-1; CDR3aa: CASSLGTGTEQYF; CDR3nt: TGCGCCAGCAGCTTGGGGACAGGCACCGAGCAGTACTTC
d_gene: .; abundance: .; j_gene: TRBJ2-3; v_gene: TRBV9; CDR3aa: CASSVETSRTDTQYF; CDR3nt: TGTGCCAGCAGCGTAGAAACTAGCCGCACAGATACGCAGTATTTT
d_gene: .; abundance: .; j_gene: TRBJ2-1; v_gene: TRBV6-7; CDR3aa: CASSKNGGRDEQFF; CDR3nt: TGTGCCAGCAGTAAGAACGGGGGGCGGGATGAGCAGTTCTTC
d_gene: .; abundance: .; j_gene: TRBJ2-1; v_gene: TRBV7-3; CDR3aa: CASSPTLGFYNEQFF; CDR3nt: TGTGCCAGCAGCCCGACCCTGGGGTTTTACAATGAGCAGTTCTTC
d_gene: TRBD1; abundance: .; j_gene: TRBJ1-2; v_gene: TRBV11-1; CDR3aa: CASSTDRDPGYTF; CDR3nt: TGTGCCAGCAGCACCGACAGGGATCCTGGCTACACCTTC
d_gene: TRBD1; abundance: .; j_gene: TRBJ2-1; v_gene: TRBV6-5; CDR3aa: CACQGQGAGNEQFF; CDR3nt: TGTGCCTGCCAGGGACAGGGGGCAGGCAATGAGCAGTTCTTC
d_gene: .; abundance: .; j_gene: TRBJ2-5; v_gene: TRBV29-1; CDR3aa: CSVERQGGGETQYF; CDR3nt: TGCAGCGTCGAACGACAGGGCGGGGGTGAGACCCAGTACTTC
d_gene: TRBD1; abundance: .; j_gene: TRBJ2-1; v_gene: TRBV7-2; CDR3aa: CASSLGAGQGVNEQFF; CDR3nt: TGTGCCAGCAGCTTAGGGGCGGGACAGGGGGTCAATGAGCAGTTCTTC
d_gene: TRBD1; abundance: few; j_gene: TRBJ2-2; v_gene: TRBV5-6; CDR3aa: CASSALGQGATGELFF; CDR3nt: TGTGCCAGCAGCGCCCTGGGACAGGGGGCCACCGGGGAGCTGTTTTTT
d_gene: .; abundance: .; j_gene: TRBJ1-1; v_gene: TRBV30; CDR3aa: CAWSLGGMNTEAFF; CDR3nt: TGTGCCTGGAGCCTTGGGGGGATGAACACTGAAGCTTTCTTT
d_gene: TRBD2; abundance: .; j_gene: TRBJ2-7; v_gene: TRBV27; CDR3aa: CASSSAGVREQYF; CDR3nt: TGTGCCAGCAGTTCAGCGGGAGTTAGGGAGCAGTACTTC
d_gene: TRBD2; abundance: .; j_gene: TRBJ2-2; v_gene: TRBV7-2; CDR3aa: CASSYRTSGTAGELFF; CDR3nt: TGTGCCAGCAGCTACCGGACTAGCGGGACCGCCGGGGAGCTGTTTTTT
d_gene: .; abundance: .; j_gene: TRBJ2-5; v_gene: TRBV11-3; CDR3aa: CASSSPGTPWGETQYF; CDR3nt: TGTGCCAGCAGCTCACCCGGGACTCCGTGGGGAGAGACCCAGTACTTC
d_gene: TRBD1; abundance: .; j_gene: TRBJ2-3; v_gene: TRBV18; CDR3aa: CASSVSRQGADTQYF; CDR3nt: TGTGCCAGCTCTGTCAGTCGACAGGGAGCAGATACGCAGTATTTT
d_gene: .; abundance: .; j_gene: TRBJ2-3; v_gene: TRBV20-1; CDR3aa: CSAGWGDTQYF; CDR3nt: TGCAGTGCCGGGTGGGGAGATACGCAGTATTTT
d_gene: TRBD2; abundance: .; j_gene: TRBJ2-7; v_gene: TRBV18; CDR3aa: CASSPGLASDEQYF; CDR3nt: TGTGCCAGCTCACCGGGACTAGCTTCAGACGAGCAGTACTTC
d_gene: .; abundance: .; j_gene: TRBJ1-5; v_gene: TRBV19; CDR3aa: CASTFTQTGFSQPQHF; CDR3nt: TGTGCCAGTACCTTCACTCAGACAGGATTCTCTCAGCCCCAGCATTTT
d_gene: .; abundance: .; j_gene: TRBJ1-6; v_gene: TRBV4-2; CDR3aa: CASSQDSPYNSPLHF; CDR3nt: TGTGCCAGCAGCCAAGATAGCCCCTATAATTCACCCCTCCACTTT
d_gene: .; abundance: .; j_gene: TRBJ1-3; v_gene: TRBV5-1; CDR3aa: CASSGQGGPGNTIYF; CDR3nt: TGCGCCAGCAGCGGTCAAGGAGGGCCTGGAAACACCATATATTTT
d_gene: .; abundance: .; j_gene: TRBJ2-1; v_gene: TRBV14; CDR3aa: CASSPQWFYNEQFF; CDR3nt: TGTGCCAGCAGCCCCCAATGGTTCTACAATGAGCAGTTCTTC
d_gene: TRBD1; abundance: .; j_gene: TRBJ2-3; v_gene: TRBV5-1; CDR3aa: CASSLTGGADTQYF; CDR3nt: TGCGCCAGCAGCCTAACAGGGGGCGCGGATACGCAGTATTTT
d_gene: .; abundance: .; j_gene: TRBJ2-7; v_gene: TRBV11-2; CDR3aa: CASSLVGEQYF; CDR3nt: TGTGCCAGCAGCTTAGTCGGCGAGCAGTACTTC
d_gene: .; abundance: .; j_gene: TRBJ2-3; v_gene: TRBV9; CDR3aa: CASTRSSPGTDTQYF; CDR3nt: TGTGCCAGCACCCGTAGTAGCCCTGGGACAGATACGCAGTATTTT
d_gene: TRBD1; abundance: .; j_gene: TRBJ1-2; v_gene: TRBV7-2; CDR3aa: CATARGQANYGYTF; CDR3nt: TGTGCCACCGCGAGGGGACAGGCTAACTATGGCTACACCTTC
d_gene: .; abundance: .; j_gene: TRBJ2-3; v_gene: TRBV5-8; CDR3aa: CASSMPTTDTQYF; CDR3nt: TGCGCCAGCAGCATGCCTACCACAGATACGCAGTATTTT
d_gene: TRBD1; abundance: .; j_gene: TRBJ2-2; v_gene: TRBV19; CDR3aa: CASSILDRGVGELFF; CDR3nt: TGTGCCAGTAGTATCCTGGACAGGGGGGTCGGGGAGCTGTTTTTT
d_gene: .; abundance: .; j_gene: TRBJ2-5; v_gene: TRBV29-1; CDR3aa: CSVRRGAGETQYF; CDR3nt: TGCAGCGTCCGAAGGGGGGCTGGAGAGACCCAGTACTTC
d_gene: .; abundance: .; j_gene: TRBJ2-3; v_gene: TRBV19; CDR3aa: CASSKGLGGGTDTQYF; CDR3nt: TGTGCCAGTAGTAAGGGACTGGGAGGTGGCACAGATACGCAGTATTTT
d_gene: .; abundance: .; j_gene: TRBJ1-2; v_gene: TRBV6-6; CDR3aa: CASSPGLGPGEGGYTF; CDR3nt: TGTGCCAGCAGTCCCGGGTTGGGCCCTGGGGAGGGTGGCTACACCTTC
d_gene: .; abundance: .; j_gene: TRBJ1-1; v_gene: TRBV11-2; CDR3aa: CASSLQRPGTEAFF; CDR3nt: TGTGCCAGCAGCTTACAGAGGCCCGGCACTGAAGCTTTCTTT
d_gene: TRBD1; abundance: few; j_gene: TRBJ1-5; v_gene: TRBV7-9; CDR3aa: CASRDGTGYQPQHF; CDR3nt: TGTGCCAGCAGGGACGGGACAGGCTATCAGCCCCAGCATTTT
d_gene: .; abundance: .; j_gene: TRBJ2-1; v_gene: TRBV5-5; CDR3aa: CASSLLGAASYNEQFF; CDR3nt: TGTGCCAGCAGCTTGCTCGGCGCAGCCTCCTACAATGAGCAGTTCTTC